The clone carrying this T cell receptor (beta chain) is labeled large (0.1 to 1%). This record belongs to a study of PD-1 blockade in classical Hodgkin lymphoma. Sequenced by immunoSEQ multiplex PCR; TCRdb stores in-frame clones only, minus some. The data contain about 16,000 clones, 55% to 70% of them singletons. The germline gives CDR1 SGHTA, CDR2 FQGTGA. V was clipped by 2 bases and J by 2 bases, with 6 bases between them. CDR3 length: 13 amino acids. Every one of the patients relapsed after autologous stem cell transplantation (brentuximab vedotin exposure was variable). The material sequenced was peripheral blood mononuclear cells (PBMCs), taken at baseline. The chain links TRBV7-3 to TRBJ1-1, with D uncertain. This sequence originates from a human donor with classical Hodgkin lymphoma. Here the CDR3 reads CASSLEVNTEAFF. The CDR3 nucleotides are TGTGCCAGCAGCTTAGAGGTCAACACTGAAGCTTTCTTT.